This T cell receptor (beta chain) was found in a study of shared clonotypes between healthy human individuals. Points from the study as a whole: About 5% of naive CD4 clonotypes were shared across four donors. Clonotypes shared by all four donors outscored non-shared clonotypes in generation probability. Enrolling few donors narrowed the genetic and exposure-history diversity that was represented.

About this clone itself: Its antigen is not identified.

In the original processing: In the immunoSEQ data, sequences were junction-only and lacked quality scores, so filtering differed. Only in-frame clones appear in the TCRdb table, and some are missing; sequencing was by immunoSEQ multiplex PCR. V and J calls and clone size are those listed in that table; D and trimming were worked out from the DNA. This sample has 2 million to 2.5 million clones, with more than 80% found just once. The sequenced sample consisted of naive CD4+ T cells from PBMCs. Subset here: CD45RA+ positively selected. This clonotype was sampled from a man younger than 35 in good health. Some clones in this sample may be carry-over from other donors' samples.

In nucleotides, the CDR3 is TGTGCCAGCCGGGACAGGGGGCTCTCAGATACGCAGTATTTT. This encodes CASRDRGLSDTQYF. The chain has TRBV28 and TRBJ2-3, with 12 nucleotides matching TRBD1. Germline V CDR1 and CDR2: MDHEN, SYDVKM. The CDR3 spans 14 residues. J gave up 4 bases and V 8 bases, and 4 bases lay outside the gene matches.